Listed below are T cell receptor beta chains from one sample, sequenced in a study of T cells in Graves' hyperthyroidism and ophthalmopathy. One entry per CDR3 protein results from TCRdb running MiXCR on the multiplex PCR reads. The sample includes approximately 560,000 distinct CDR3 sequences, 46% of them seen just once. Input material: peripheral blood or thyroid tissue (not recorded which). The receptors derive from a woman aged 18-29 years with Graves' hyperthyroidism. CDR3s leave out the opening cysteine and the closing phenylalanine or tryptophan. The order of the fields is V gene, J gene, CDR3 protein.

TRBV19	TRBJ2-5	ASSSPGTVQETQY
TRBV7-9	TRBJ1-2	ARSAQTAGAGDYGYT
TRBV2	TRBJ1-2	ASTEPRSPRGGYT
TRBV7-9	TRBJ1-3	ASPTGTGNTIY
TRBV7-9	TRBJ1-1	ASSLVTRSEAF
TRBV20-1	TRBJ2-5	SARGTVQETQY
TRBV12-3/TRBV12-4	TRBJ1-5	ASSYSKGSNQPQH
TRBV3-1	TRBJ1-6	ASSQVEDSPLH
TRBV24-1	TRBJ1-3	ATSDADGGNTIY
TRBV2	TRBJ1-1	ASSDGANAEAF
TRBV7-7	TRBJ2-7	ASSGYRGPSYEQY
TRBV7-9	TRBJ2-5	ASSLKGATETQY
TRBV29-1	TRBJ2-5	SARQGETQY
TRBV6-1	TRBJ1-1	ASSEPVGITEAF
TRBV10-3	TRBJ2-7	ASTKRGSSYEQY
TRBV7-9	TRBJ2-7	ASSQGITYEQY
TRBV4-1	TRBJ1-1	ASSQGQPNTEAF
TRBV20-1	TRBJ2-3	SAEAGTKADTQY
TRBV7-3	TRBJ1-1	ASSFGRGTEAF
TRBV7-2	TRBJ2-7	ASSLGDGLEQY
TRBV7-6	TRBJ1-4	ASSSREGIAEKLF
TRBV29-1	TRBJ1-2	SVDGQGTYGYT
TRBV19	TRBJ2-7	ASSIGLAGGPILRREQY
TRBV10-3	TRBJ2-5	AISEDREETQY
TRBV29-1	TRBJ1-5	SFFGDSNQPQH
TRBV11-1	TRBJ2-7	ASSPKAGGTTYEQY
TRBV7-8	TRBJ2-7	ASRSGTSTYEQY
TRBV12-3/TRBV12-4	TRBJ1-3	APIKREENTIY
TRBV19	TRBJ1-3	ASSPWETGNTIY
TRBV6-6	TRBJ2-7	ASSQAAGVISYEQY
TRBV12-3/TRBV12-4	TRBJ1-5	ASSPPRLQPQH
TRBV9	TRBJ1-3	ASRGENGNTIY
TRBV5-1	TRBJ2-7	ASRLGTSGYEQY
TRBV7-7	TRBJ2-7	ASRTPGYEQY
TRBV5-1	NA	ASSFIVGTDTQY
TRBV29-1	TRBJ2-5	SHPGRETQY